The 18 T cell receptor beta chains below all came from one sample that was sequenced in a study of CD8 T cells in ankylosing spondylitis. Using its own MiXCR run on the 5' RACE reads, TCRdb lists one record per CDR3 protein. This table holds some 290,000 distinct CDR3 sequences, around 19% found once. Material: blood, either unsorted or a sorted T cell fraction (not recorded which). The receptors were sampled from a male donor with ankylosing spondylitis or in good health (not recorded which).

This clonotype showed up just a few times. The chain combines TRBV7-2 with TRBJ1-5, with TRBD1 matching 8 bases. V lost 6 bases and J lost 0; bases outside the gene matches: 4. Germline V CDR1 and CDR2: SGHTA, FQGNSA. This CDR3 has 15 residues. The CDR3 here is CASRYRGYSNQPQHF. CDR3 DNA sequence: TGTGCCAGCAGGTACAGGGGGTATAGCAATCAGCCCCAGCATTTT.

In its sample, this clonotype was seen many times. This chain joins TRBV20-1 and TRBJ2-2, with 8 bases aligning to TRBD2. Per germline, CDR1 DFQATT and CDR2 SNEGSKA (reference sequence). V dropped 2 bases and J dropped 1; count of bases not matched to a gene: 6. This CDR3 contains 16 residues. The chain's CDR3 is CSARITSGGNTGELFF. CDR3 sequence (DNA): TGCAGTGCTAGAATCACTAGCGGCGGGAACACCGGGGAGCTGTTTTTT.

This chain uses TRBV30 with TRBJ2-7; possibly TRBD2 for D (5 bases). Germline V gene data show CDR1 as GTSNPN and CDR2 as SVGIG (reference sequence). The CDR3 length is 13 residues. Trimming pared 3 bases from V and 6 bases from J, leaving 15 bases between. The CDR3 loop is CAWSPLGVGEQYV. The CDR3, as DNA: TGTGCCTGGAGCCCCCTCGGGGTGGGCGAGCAGTACGTC.

The chain links TRBV12-3 or TRBV12-4 to TRBJ2-5; 10 nucleotides line up with TRBD1. This CDR3 contains 15 residues. V was clipped by 6 bases and J by 5 bases; unmatched bases: 9. Here the CDR3 DNA reads TGTGCCAGCAGAGGGACAGGGGAGTCGCGGGAGACCCAGTACTTC. This sequence encodes CASRGTGESRETQYF.

The chain employs TRBV20-1 and TRBJ2-2; tentative D call: TRBD1 (5 bases). The CDR3 loop spans 11 amino acids. CDR1 is DFQATT, CDR2 SNEGSKA, per germline (reference sequence). Trimming removed 8 bases from V and 5 bases from J, with 9 bases in between. The CDR3 region is CSLRDTGELFF. DNA of the CDR3: TGCAGTCTCAGGGATACCGGGGAGCTGTTTTTT.

The chain recombines TRBV5-1 with TRBJ2-2; maybe TRBD2 (5 bases). Trimming took off 3 bases at V and 0 bases at J, with 12 bases between the two ends. There are 16 residues in the CDR3. CDR1 is SGHRS, CDR2 YFSETQ, per germline. CDR3 DNA sequence: TGCGCCAGCAGCTCCCTGACCGGGACGAACACCGGGGAGCTGTTTTTT. Amino acid sequence: CASSSLTGTNTGELFF.

This clonotype was counted a few times. The V gene is TRBV20-1, the J gene TRBJ1-1; 7 bases fit TRBD1. Germline V gene sequence: CDR1 DFQATT, CDR2 SNEGSKA (reference sequence). J gave up 5 bases and V 1 base, and 7 bases lay outside the gene matches. The CDR3 runs to 14 residues. This chain's CDR3 is CSARGPGGDTEAFF. The CDR3 coding sequence is TGCAGTGCTAGAGGCCCAGGGGGAGATACTGAAGCTTTCTTT.

In this sample, this clonotype turned up many times. The V call is TRBV3-1, the J call TRBJ1-4, with TRBD1 matching 12 bases. J was trimmed by 10 bases and V by 0 bases; bases with no gene match: 3. Germline V gene sequence: CDR1 LGHDT, CDR2 YNNKEL (reference sequence). CDR3 length equals 15 residues. CDR3 residues: CASSQDGTGGGKLFF. Here the CDR3 DNA reads TGTGCCAGCAGCCAAGATGGGACAGGGGGCGGAAAACTGTTTTTT.

This clonotype was observed a handful of times. This rearrangement joins TRBV12-3 or TRBV12-4 to TRBJ2-5, with D unresolved. V was pared by 6 bases and J by 5 bases, with 13 bases between. This CDR3 has 13 residues. The chain's CDR3 is CASSLNLLETQYF. Written as DNA, the CDR3 is TGTGCCAGCAGCCTGAATCTTCTTGAGACCCAGTACTTC.

This clonotype was seen at least ten times. This chain uses TRBV29-1 with TRBJ1-1; a weak D match, TRBD1 (5 bases). This CDR3 is 14 amino acids long. Germline lookup yields CDR1 SQVTM and CDR2 ANQGSEA. V was clipped by 2 bases and J by 3 bases, with 13 bases between them. The CDR3 DNA is TGCAGCGTTGAACGGGGACCCGTTGACACTGAAGCTTTCTTT. It translates to CSVERGPVDTEAFF.

This clonotype was seen a handful of times. The chain is built from TRBV6-1 and TRBJ2-2; D uncertain. The CDR3 loop spans 10 amino acids. In germline, CDR1 is MNHNS, CDR2 SASEGT. Trimming stripped 5 bases from V and 5 bases from J, with 0 bases between. CDR3 loop: CASSTGELFF. DNA for the CDR3: TGTGCCAGCAGTACCGGGGAGCTGTTTTTT.

This clonotype has ten or more counts. The chain is built from TRBV12-3 or TRBV12-4 and TRBJ2-3, with 8 bases aligning to TRBD2. The CDR3 runs 15 residues. The V gene end was trimmed by 3 bases and the J gene end by 10 bases; junction bases not matched to a gene: 12. The CDR3 loop is CASSFLGGAGVPQYF. DNA for the CDR3: TGTGCCAGCAGTTTCCTCGGGGGGGCCGGCGTACCGCAGTATTTT.

The chain carries TRBV20-1 and TRBJ2-2, with a possible D match to TRBD2 (5 bases). The ends were cut back, 5 bases at V and 6 bases at J, with 7 bases in the middle. There are 11 residues in the CDR3. In germline, CDR1 is DFQATT, CDR2 SNEGSKA (reference sequence). The CDR3 DNA follows: TGCAGTGCTGCGGGTCCCGGGGAGCTGTTTTTT. It encodes CSAAGPGELFF.

The sample holds many counts of this clonotype. The DNA for the CDR3 is TGTGCTAGCTCCAACACAGGGGGCGTTGATACGCAGTATTTT. Translation gives CASSNTGGVDTQYF. The chain employs TRBV12-5 and TRBJ2-3; 9 bases map to TRBD1. CDR3 length: 14 amino acids. Germline V gene sequence: CDR1 LGHNT, CDR2 FRNRAP. V gave up 9 bases and J gave up 6 bases; unmatched junction bases: 10. Together with reference TRBV12-5 and TRBJ2-3, the CDR3 gives the full variable domain: DARVTQTPRHKVTEMGQEVTMRCQPILGHNTVFWYRQTMMQGLELLAYFRNRAPLDDSGMPKDRFSAEMPDATLATLKIQPSEPRDSAVYFCASSNTGGVDTQYFGPGTRLTVL.

This clonotype showed up just a few times. The chain employs TRBV6-5 and TRBJ2-4; no definite D call. CDR3 length equals 16 residues. Germline V lookup: CDR1 MNHEY, CDR2 SVGAGI. Trimming stripped 0 bases from V and 0 bases from J, with 9 bases between. The CDR3 loop is CASSYSYKLAKNIQYF. CDR3 nucleotide sequence: TGTGCCAGCAGTTACTCGTATAAGCTAGCCAAAAACATTCAGTACTTC.

The rearrangement joins TRBV7-2 to TRBJ1-1, with D possibly TRBD1 on 6 matching bases. V lost 1 base and J 0 bases, leaving 15 bases between the germline ends. Germline V gene sequence: CDR1 SGHTA, CDR2 FQGNSA. The CDR3 spans 17 residues. Here the CDR3 reads CASSLGTASGMNTEAFF. CDR3 DNA: TGTGCCAGCAGCTTAGGGACAGCCTCAGGGATGAACACTGAAGCTTTCTTT. Drawing the rest from reference TRBV7-2 and TRBJ1-1, the complete variable domain is GAGVSQSPSNKVTEKGKDVELRCDPISGHTALYWYRQSLGQGLEFLIYFQGNSAPDKSGLPSDRFSAERTGGSVSTLTIQRTQQEDSAVYLCASSLGTASGMNTEAFFGQGTRLTVV.

This clonotype was recorded only once. A much bigger clone sits one base away, suggesting this may be a read error. This rearrangement joins TRBV5-1 to TRBJ1-1; D unresolved. Germline V CDR1 and CDR2: SGHRS, YFSETQ. V lost 1 base and J 0 bases, leaving 10 bases between the germline ends. The CDR3 runs to 15 residues. The CDR3 coding sequence is TGCGCCAGCAGCTTGCACGGATCAATGAACACTGAAGCTTTCTTT. The encoded protein is CASSLHGSMNTEAFF.

This clonotype was detected ten times or more. The chain joins TRBV9 to TRBJ1-3; perhaps TRBD1 as D (6 bases). This CDR3 comprises 17 residues. Germline CDR1 and CDR2: SGDLS and YYNGEE. The V and J ends lost 4 bases and 0 bases respectively, with 17 bases between them. As DNA, the CDR3 is TGTGCCAGCAGCCCTACGGACAGACATCCCTCTGGAAACACCATATATTTT. As protein: CASSPTDRHPSGNTIYF.